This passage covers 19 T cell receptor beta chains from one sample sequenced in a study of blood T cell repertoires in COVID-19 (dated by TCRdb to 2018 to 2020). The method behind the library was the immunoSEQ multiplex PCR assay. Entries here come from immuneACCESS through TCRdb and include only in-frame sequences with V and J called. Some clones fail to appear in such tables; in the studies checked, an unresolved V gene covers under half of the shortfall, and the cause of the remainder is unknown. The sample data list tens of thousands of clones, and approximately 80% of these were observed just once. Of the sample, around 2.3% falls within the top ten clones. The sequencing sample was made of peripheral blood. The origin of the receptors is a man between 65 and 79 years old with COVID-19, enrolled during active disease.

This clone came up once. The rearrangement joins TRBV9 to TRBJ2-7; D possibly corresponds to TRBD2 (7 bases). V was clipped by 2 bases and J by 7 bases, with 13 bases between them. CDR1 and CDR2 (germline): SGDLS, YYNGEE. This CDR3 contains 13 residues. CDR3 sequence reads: CASSVGGAGEQYF. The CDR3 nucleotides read TGTGCCAGCAGCGTTGGGGGGGCGGGGGAGCAGTACTTC. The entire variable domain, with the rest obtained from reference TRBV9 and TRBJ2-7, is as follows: DSGVTQTPKHLITATGQRVTLRCSPRSGDLSVYWYQQSLDQGLQFLIQYYNGEERAKGNILERFSAQQFPDLHSELNLSSLELGDSALYFCASSVGGAGEQYFGPGTRLTVT.

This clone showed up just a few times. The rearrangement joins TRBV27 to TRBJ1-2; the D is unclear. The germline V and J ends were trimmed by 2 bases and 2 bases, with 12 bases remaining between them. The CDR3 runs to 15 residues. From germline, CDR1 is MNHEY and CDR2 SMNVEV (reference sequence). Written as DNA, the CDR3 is TGTGCCAGCAGTTTAAATGGCGGGCCAAACTATGGCTACACCTTC. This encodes CASSLNGGPNYGYTF.

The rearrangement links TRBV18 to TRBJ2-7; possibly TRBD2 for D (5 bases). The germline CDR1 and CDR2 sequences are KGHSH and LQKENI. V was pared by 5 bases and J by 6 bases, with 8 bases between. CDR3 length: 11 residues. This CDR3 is CASSIGVEQYF. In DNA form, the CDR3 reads TGTGCCAGCTCAATCGGGGTCGAGCAGTACTTC.

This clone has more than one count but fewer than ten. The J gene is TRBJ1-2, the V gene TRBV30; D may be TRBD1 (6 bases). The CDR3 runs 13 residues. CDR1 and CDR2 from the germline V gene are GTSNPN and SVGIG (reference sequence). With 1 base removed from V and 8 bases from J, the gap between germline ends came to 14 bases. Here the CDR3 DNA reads TGTGCCTGGAGTGCTCTACAGGGAGTCGGCTACACCTTC. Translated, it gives CAWSALQGVGYTF.

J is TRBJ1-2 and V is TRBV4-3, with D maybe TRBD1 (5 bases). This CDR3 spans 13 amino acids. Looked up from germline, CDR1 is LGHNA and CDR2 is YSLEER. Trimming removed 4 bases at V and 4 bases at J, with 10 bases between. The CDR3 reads CASSLQGFYGYTF. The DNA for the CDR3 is TGCGCCAGCAGCCTGCAGGGTTTCTATGGCTACACCTTC.

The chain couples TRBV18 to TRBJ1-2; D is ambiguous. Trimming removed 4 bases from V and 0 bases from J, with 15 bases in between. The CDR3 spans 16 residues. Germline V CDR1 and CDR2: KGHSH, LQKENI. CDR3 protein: CASSHPGRKANYGYTF. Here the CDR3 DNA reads TGTGCCAGCTCACACCCGGGAAGGAAAGCTAACTATGGCTACACCTTC.

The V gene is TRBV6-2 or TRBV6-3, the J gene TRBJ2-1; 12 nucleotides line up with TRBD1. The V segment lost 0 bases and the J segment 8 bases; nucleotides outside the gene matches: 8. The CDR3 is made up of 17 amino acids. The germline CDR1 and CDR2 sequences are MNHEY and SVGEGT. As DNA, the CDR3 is TGTGCCAGCAGTTACTCGTGGGGACAGGGGGCCGACGATGAGCAGTTCTTC. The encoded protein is CASSYSWGQGADDEQFF.

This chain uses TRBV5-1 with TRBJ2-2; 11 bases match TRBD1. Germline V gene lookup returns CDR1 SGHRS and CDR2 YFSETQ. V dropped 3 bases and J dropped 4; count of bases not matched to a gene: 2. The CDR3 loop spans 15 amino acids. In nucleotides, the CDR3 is TGCGCCAGCAGCTCGGGACAGGGGGTCACCGGGGAGCTGTTTTTT. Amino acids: CASSSGQGVTGELFF.

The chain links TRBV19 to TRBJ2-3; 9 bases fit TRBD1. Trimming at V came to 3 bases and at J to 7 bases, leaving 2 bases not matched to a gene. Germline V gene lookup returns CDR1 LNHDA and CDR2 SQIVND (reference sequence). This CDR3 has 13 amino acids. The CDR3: CASSMDRGNTQYF. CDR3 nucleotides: TGTGCCAGTAGTATGGACAGGGGAAATACGCAGTATTTT.

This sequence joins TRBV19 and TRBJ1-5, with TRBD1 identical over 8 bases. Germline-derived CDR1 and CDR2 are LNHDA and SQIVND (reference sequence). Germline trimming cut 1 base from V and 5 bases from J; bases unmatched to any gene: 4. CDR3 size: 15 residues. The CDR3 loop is CASSIATGEDQPQHF. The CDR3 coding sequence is TGTGCCAGTAGTATAGCGACAGGGGAGGATCAGCCCCAGCATTTT.

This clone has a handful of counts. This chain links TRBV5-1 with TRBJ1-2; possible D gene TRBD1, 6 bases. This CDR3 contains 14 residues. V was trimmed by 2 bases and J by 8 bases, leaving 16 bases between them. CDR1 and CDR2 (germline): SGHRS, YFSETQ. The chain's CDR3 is CASSLWDTGSGYTF. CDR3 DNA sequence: TGCGCCAGCAGCTTATGGGACACGGGGTCGGGCTACACCTTC.

CDR3 sequence (DNA): TGTGCCAGCAGCCCTTCGGGGAGCACTGAAGCTTTCTTT. It codes for CASSPSGSTEAFF. The gene calls are TRBV5-4 and TRBJ1-1; D gene unclear. Trimming removed 4 bases at V and 4 bases at J, with 11 bases between. The CDR3 covers 13 residues. Germline loops: CDR1 SGHNT, CDR2 YYREEE (reference sequence).

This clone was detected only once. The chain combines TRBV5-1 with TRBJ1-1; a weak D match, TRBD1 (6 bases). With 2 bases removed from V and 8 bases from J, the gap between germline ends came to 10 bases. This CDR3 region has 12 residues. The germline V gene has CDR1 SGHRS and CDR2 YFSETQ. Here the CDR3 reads CASSFSGVEAFF. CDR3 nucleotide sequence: TGCGCCAGCAGCTTTTCAGGGGTAGAAGCTTTCTTT.

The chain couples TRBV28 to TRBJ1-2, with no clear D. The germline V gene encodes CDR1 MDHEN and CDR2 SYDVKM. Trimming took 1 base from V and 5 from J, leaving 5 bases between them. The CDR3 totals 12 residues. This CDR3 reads CASSLSSYGYTF. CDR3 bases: TGTGCCAGCAGTTTATCGTCTTATGGCTACACCTTC.

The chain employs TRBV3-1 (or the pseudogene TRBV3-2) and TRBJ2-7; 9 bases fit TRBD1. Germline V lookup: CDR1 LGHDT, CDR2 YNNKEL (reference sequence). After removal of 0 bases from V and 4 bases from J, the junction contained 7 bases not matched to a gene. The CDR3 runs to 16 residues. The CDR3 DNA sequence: TGTGCCAGCAGCCAAGACTCTGGACAGGGGTGGTACGAGCAGTACTTC. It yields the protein CASSQDSGQGWYEQYF.

The CDR3, as DNA: TGCAGTGCTAGTTCCGGACTAGCGGGGAACGAGCAGTACTTC. Its translation is CSASSGLAGNEQYF. The V gene is TRBV20-1, the J gene TRBJ2-7; 12 bases fit TRBD2. The V and J ends lost 3 bases and 5 bases, in that order; junction bases with no gene match: 5. The CDR3 totals 14 residues. The germline V gene encodes CDR1 DFQATT and CDR2 SNEGSKA (reference sequence).

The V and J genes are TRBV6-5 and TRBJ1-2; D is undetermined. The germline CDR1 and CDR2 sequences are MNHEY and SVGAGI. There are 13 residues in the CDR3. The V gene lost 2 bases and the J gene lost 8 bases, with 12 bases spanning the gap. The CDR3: CASSYPGTEGYTF. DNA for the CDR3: TGTGCCAGCAGTTACCCGGGAACGGAAGGCTACACCTTC.

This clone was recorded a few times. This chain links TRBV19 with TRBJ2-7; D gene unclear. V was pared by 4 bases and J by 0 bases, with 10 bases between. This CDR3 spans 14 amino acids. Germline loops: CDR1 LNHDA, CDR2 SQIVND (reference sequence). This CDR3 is CASSRQVSSYEQYF. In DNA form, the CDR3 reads TGTGCCAGTAGTAGGCAGGTTAGCTCCTACGAGCAGTACTTC. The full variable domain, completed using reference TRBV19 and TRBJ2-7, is DGGITQSPKYLFRKEGQNVTLSCEQNLNHDAMYWYRQDPGQGLRLIYYSQIVNDFQKGDIAEGYSVSREKKESFPLTVTSAQKNPTAFYLCASSRQVSSYEQYFGPGTRLTVT.

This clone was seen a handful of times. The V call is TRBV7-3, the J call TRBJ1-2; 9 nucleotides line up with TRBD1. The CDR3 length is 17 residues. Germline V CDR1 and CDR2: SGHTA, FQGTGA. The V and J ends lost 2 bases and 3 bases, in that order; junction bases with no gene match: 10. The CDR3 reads CASSLEGQGRYYYGYTF. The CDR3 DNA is TGTGCCAGCAGCTTAGAGGGACAGGGACGTTACTACTATGGCTACACCTTC. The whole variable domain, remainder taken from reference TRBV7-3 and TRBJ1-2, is GAGVSQTPSNKVTEKGKYVELRCDPISGHTALYWYRQSLGQGPEFLIYFQGTGAADDSGLPNDRFFAVRPEGSVSTLKIQRTERGDSAVYLCASSLEGQGRYYYGYTFGSGTRLTVV.